These 26 T cell receptor beta chains came from one sample sequenced in a study of T cell changes during pregnancy in multiple sclerosis. Repertoires were generated with immunoSEQ multiplex PCR, while TCRdb's copy carries only in-frame clones and drops some. This sample has around 57,000 clones, with approximately 91% found just once. The sequences come from peripheral blood, collected in the second trimester of pregnancy. The receptors shown here come from a female donor with multiple sclerosis, enrolled in a pregnancy study.

The chain links TRBV6-5 to TRBJ1-5, with D unresolved. The germline V and J ends were trimmed by 0 bases and 10 bases, with 13 bases remaining between them. Looked up from germline, CDR1 is MNHEY and CDR2 is SVGAGI. The CDR3 consists of 14 residues. The CDR3 DNA reads TGTGCCAGCAGTTACTCGAGGAAGGCAGCTCCCCAGCATTTT. This encodes CASSYSRKAAPQHF.

The genes are TRBV5-1 and TRBJ1-6; D possibly corresponds to TRBD1 (6 bases). This CDR3 contains 18 residues. V lost 4 bases to trimming and J lost 1 base, with 18 bases between them. CDR1 and CDR2 from the germline V gene are SGHRS and YFSETQ. The CDR3 DNA is TGCGCCAGCAGCCCCACTCCCTACAGGGCGTCCTATAATTCACCCCTCCACTTT. Its protein is CASSPTPYRASYNSPLHF.

V gene TRBV4-3 combines with J gene TRBJ1-6, with D tentatively TRBD1 (5 bases). V was shortened by 2 bases and J by 13 bases, with 21 bases between the two germline ends. The length of the CDR3 is 16 residues. CDR1 and CDR2 from the germline V gene are LGHNA and YSLEER. The DNA of the CDR3 is TGCGCCAGCAGCCAATTTATTGTAAGGGGTTCTTTCCCCCTCCACTTT. Translating it yields CASSQFIVRGSFPLHF.

V gene TRBV15 combines with J gene TRBJ2-5, with D possibly being TRBD2 (6 bases). The germline V and J ends were trimmed by 5 bases and 5 bases, with 21 bases remaining between them. CDR3 length: 16 residues. The germline CDR1 and CDR2 sequences are LNHNV and YYDKDF (reference sequence). The CDR3 nucleotides are TGTGCCACCAGCCCCCACACTAGCACCGCCTCTGAGACCCAGTACTTC. It codes for CATSPHTSTASETQYF.

The chain uses TRBV7-6 and TRBJ1-6; 8 bases agree with TRBD1. The V and J ends lost 5 bases and 5 bases, in that order; junction bases with no gene match: 2. The CDR3 is made up of 14 amino acids. The germline CDR1 and CDR2 sequences are SGHVS and FNYEAQ. CDR3 sequence: CASSVTGDNSPLHF. For the CDR3, the DNA is TGTGCCAGCAGCGTGACAGGGGATAATTCACCCCTCCACTTT.

The J gene is TRBJ1-1, the V gene TRBV14; unclear D gene. Germline lookup yields CDR1 SGHDN and CDR2 FVKESK. There are 15 residues in the CDR3. V was shortened by 2 bases and J by 1 base, with 11 bases between the two germline ends. CDR3 amino acids: CASSQPRGKNTEAFF. The CDR3 bases are TGTGCCAGCAGCCAACCCCGGGGTAAGAACACTGAAGCTTTCTTT.

The V gene is TRBV5-6, the J gene TRBJ2-1; D remains unclear. V was cut by 4 bases and J by 9 bases, with 8 bases left in between. Germline CDR1 reads SGHDT; CDR2 reads YYEEEE. The CDR3 is made up of 11 amino acids. The chain's CDR3 is CASSLDVEQFF. CDR3 nucleotides: TGTGCCAGCAGCCTAGACGTTGAGCAGTTCTTC.

The J gene is TRBJ1-1, the V gene TRBV5-1; 7 positions match TRBD1. The CDR3 covers 16 residues. V dropped 0 bases and J dropped 3; count of bases not matched to a gene: 8. Germline loops: CDR1 SGHRS, CDR2 YFSETQ. CDR3 bases: TGCGCCAGCAGCTTGGGAGGGGACAGAGTTTACACTGAAGCTTTCTTT. Its protein is CASSLGGDRVYTEAFF.

This rearrangement joins TRBV10-3 to TRBJ2-5; D may be TRBD2 (7 bases). Looked up from germline, CDR1 is ENHRY and CDR2 is SYGVKD. Between the trimmed V and J ends, which lost 6 bases and 1 base, there was a span of 18 bases. The CDR3 length is 16 residues. The CDR3 sequence is CAIRARVGGAQETQYF. CDR3 coding DNA: TGTGCCATCAGGGCTAGGGTTGGGGGGGCCCAAGAGACCCAGTACTTC.

The rearrangement joins TRBV30 to TRBJ1-4; 8 bases are shared with TRBD1. Germline lookup yields CDR1 GTSNPN and CDR2 SVGIG (reference sequence). This CDR3 has 15 amino acids. The J segment lost 8 bases and the V segment lost 1 base, leaving 9 bases of the junction unmatched. The CDR3 reads CAWSARTGTFEKLFF. For the CDR3, the DNA is TGTGCCTGGAGTGCCCGGACAGGGACTTTCGAAAAACTGTTTTTT.

V is TRBV7-2 and J is TRBJ1-1; unclear D gene. The CDR3 contains 14 residues. V lost 0 bases and J 0 bases, leaving 5 bases between the germline ends. Germline V gene sequence: CDR1 SGHTA, CDR2 FQGNSA. CDR3 protein: CASSLAAVNTEAFF. The DNA for the CDR3 is TGTGCCAGCAGCTTAGCGGCCGTGAACACTGAAGCTTTCTTT.

This clone was counted once. The CDR3 DNA is TGTGCCAGCAGTGAATGGGACAGAGGGAATCAGTTCTTC. Protein sequence: CASSEWDRGNQFF. V usage is TRBV6-1 and J usage is TRBJ2-1, with 7 bases aligning to TRBD1. J gave up 13 bases and V 2 bases, and 8 bases lay outside the gene matches. This CDR3 region has 13 residues. Germline-derived CDR1 and CDR2 are MNHNS and SASEGT.

The chain carries TRBV18 and TRBJ1-1; D remains unclear. Trimming cost V 3 bases and J 0 bases, with 11 bases left between them. There are 15 residues in the CDR3. Germline lookup yields CDR1 KGHSH and CDR2 LQKENI. CDR3 bases: TGTGCCAGCTCACCCCATCTCAGATTGAACACTGAAGCTTTCTTT. Translated: CASSPHLRLNTEAFF.

This clone appeared a single time. The rearrangement joins TRBV19 to TRBJ1-5; tentatively, D is TRBD1 (6 bases). This CDR3 has 14 residues. Germline V gives CDR1 LNHDA, CDR2 SQIVND (reference sequence). Trimming took 5 bases from V and 3 from J, leaving 11 bases between them. CDR3 loop: CASSPRTANQPQHF. The CDR3 DNA reads TGTGCCAGTAGTCCCCGGACAGCCAATCAGCCCCAGCATTTT.

V is TRBV5-5 and J is TRBJ1-2; D is possibly TRBD1 (6 bases). CDR3 length: 14 amino acids. Trimming took off 1 base at V and 6 bases at J, with 13 bases between the two ends. The germline V gene encodes CDR1 SGHKS and CDR2 YYEKEE (reference sequence). CDR3 in amino acids: CASSLNREGNGYTF. As DNA, the CDR3 is TGTGCCAGCAGCTTGAACAGGGAAGGAAATGGCTACACCTTC.

This CDR3 is CASTADIGYGYTF. Written as DNA, the CDR3 is TGTGCCAGCACCGCTGACATAGGCTATGGCTACACCTTC. The chain employs TRBV6-5 and TRBJ1-2; no clear D. The germline gives CDR1 MNHEY, CDR2 SVGAGI. CDR3 size: 13 residues. Deletions cut 7 bases from V and 4 bases from J, with 13 bases between.

The chain joins TRBV9 to TRBJ2-2; 9 nucleotides line up with TRBD1. Trimming took 7 bases from V and 6 from J; bases not matched to a gene: 7. CDR1 and CDR2 from the germline V gene are SGDLS and YYNGEE. This CDR3 is 14 amino acids long. DNA of the CDR3: TGTGCCAGCTCCCGAGACAGGGGGGCCGGGGAGCTGTTTTTT. Translated, it gives CASSRDRGAGELFF.

The chain carries TRBV18 and TRBJ2-7; 13 nucleotides align to TRBD2. Unmatched junction bases numbered 6, after V lost 5 bases and J lost 2 bases. The CDR3 extends over 16 amino acids. From germline, CDR1 is KGHSH and CDR2 LQKENI. CDR3 nucleotide sequence: TGTGCCAGCTCAGTACTAGCGGGGGGGGACACCTACGAGCAGTACTTC. Amino acids: CASSVLAGGDTYEQYF.

The genes are TRBV25-1 and TRBJ1-1; tentative D call: TRBD1 (5 bases). V was shortened by 5 bases and J by 2 bases, with 9 bases between the two germline ends. Germline V gives CDR1 MGHDK, CDR2 SYGVNS. The CDR3 extends over 13 amino acids. The CDR3 DNA reads TGTGCCAGCAGTAGGGGTCTCAACACTGAAGCTTTCTTT. This codes for CASSRGLNTEAFF.

The V call is TRBV28, the J call TRBJ2-1; the match to TRBD2 covers 16 bases. V shed 5 bases and J 7 bases; nucleotides not matched to a gene: 14. The CDR3 covers 19 residues. Germline V lookup: CDR1 MDHEN, CDR2 SYDVKM. The CDR3 DNA sequence: TGTGCCAGCAGTATAATTTCGGGACTAGCGGGGGGGCCTGTGAATGAGCAGTTCTTC. Its protein product is CASSIISGLAGGPVNEQFF.

This rearrangement joins TRBV6-4 to TRBJ1-5; D possibly corresponds to TRBD1 (5 bases). The V end was cut by 3 bases, the J end by 7 bases, with 16 bases between. The CDR3 spans 15 residues. The germline gives CDR1 MRHNA, CDR2 SNTAGT. The CDR3 region is CASSESGGASQPQHF. As DNA, the CDR3 is TGTGCCAGCAGTGAGAGTGGAGGGGCCAGCCAGCCCCAGCATTTT.

This clone was seen more than once but under ten times. The J gene is TRBJ2-2, the V gene TRBV18; D remains unclear. CDR1 is KGHSH and CDR2 is LQKENI in the germline V gene. This CDR3 spans 14 amino acids. V was pared by 6 bases and J by 4 bases, with 12 bases between. The CDR3 sequence is CASSLSYSTGELFF. CDR3 bases: TGTGCCAGCTCGCTGTCTTACTCCACCGGGGAGCTGTTTTTT.

This chain connects TRBV7-9 to TRBJ2-5, with 7 bases identical to TRBD1. The germline V gene encodes CDR1 SEHNR and CDR2 FQNEAQ (reference sequence). CDR3 size: 13 residues. Losses at the gene ends were 5 bases for V and 4 bases for J; bases not matched to a gene: 4. CDR3 in amino acids: CASSRQGGETQYF. Written as DNA, the CDR3 is TGTGCCAGCAGCCGACAGGGCGGAGAGACCCAGTACTTC.

V usage is TRBV5-8 and J usage is TRBJ1-5; 8 bases agree with TRBD1. Germline trimming cut 4 bases from V and 1 base from J; bases unmatched to any gene: 13. The CDR3 loop spans 18 amino acids. Germline lookup yields CDR1 SGHTS and CDR2 YDEGEE. The chain's CDR3 is CASSAGTGRAGSNQPQHF. The CDR3 region has the DNA TGTGCCAGCAGCGCCGGGACAGGTAGAGCGGGCAGCAATCAGCCCCAGCATTTT. The full variable domain, its missing parts supplied by reference TRBV5-8 and TRBJ1-5, is EAGVTQSPTHLIKTRGQQATLRCSPISGHTSVYWYQQALGLGLQFLLWYDEGEERNRGNFPPRFSGRQFPNYSSELNVNALELEDSALYLCASSAGTGRAGSNQPQHFGDGTRLSIL.

This sequence joins TRBV18 and TRBJ2-1; a weak D match, TRBD1 (6 bases). CDR3 length equals 15 residues. Per germline, CDR1 KGHSH and CDR2 LQKENI. V gave up 3 bases and J gave up 9 bases, with 18 bases separating them. CDR3 sequence (DNA): TGTGCCAGCTCACCCTTCCCAGGGGCATACGGTGAGCAGTTCTTC. Its protein is CASSPFPGAYGEQFF. The entire variable domain, with the rest obtained from reference TRBV18 and TRBJ2-1, is as follows: NAGVMQNPRHLVRRRGQEARLRCSPMKGHSHVYWYRQLPEEGLKFMVYLQKENIIDESGMPKERFSAEFPKEGPSILRIQQVVRGDSAAYFCASSPFPGAYGEQFFGPGTRLTVL.

J is TRBJ1-2 and V is TRBV30, with D maybe TRBD1 (6 bases). V was clipped by 3 bases and J by 0 bases, with 11 bases between them. The CDR3 runs to 14 residues. Germline-derived CDR1 and CDR2 are GTSNPN and SVGIG (reference sequence). CDR3 in DNA: TGTGCCTGGAGCAGGGGCCTAGCTAACTATGGCTACACCTTC. It codes for CAWSRGLANYGYTF.